These 21 T cell receptor beta chains share one sample of origin, sequenced in a study of identical twins listed by TCRdb under 2016. The library was generated by 5' RACE. The data were produced on an Illumina HiSeq 2000. Starting from the raw public reads, TCRdb applied fastp trimming at Q25, assembled clones with MiXCR and retained in-frame beta chains. Identical CDR3 protein sequences are pooled into one entry, listed with their most common genes and DNA. This sample comprises about 530,000 distinct CDR3 sequences, 15% of them detected only once. The top ten clonotypes cover 0.44% of the sample. These data were likewise used in another study, on yellow fever vaccine responses in identical twins.

Material for sequencing was CD4+ T cells sorted from blood. The receptors come from a woman under 30 in good health.

J is TRBJ1-4 and V is TRBV3-1; no definite D call. V gave up 3 bases and J gave up 4 bases, with 9 bases separating them. Germline V gene data show CDR1 as LGHDT and CDR2 as YNNKEL (reference sequence). This CDR3 is 14 amino acids long. As DNA, the CDR3 is TGTGCCAGCAGCCATTCCAGTTTTAATGAAAAACTGTTTTTT. This encodes CASSHSSFNEKLFF.

This clonotype has a handful of counts. This may be a read error: a much more frequent sequence differs by one nucleotide. This chain links TRBV29-1 with TRBJ2-1; D is ambiguous. Germline lookup yields CDR1 SQVTM and CDR2 ANQGSEA. V lost 3 bases to trimming and J lost 6 bases, with 15 bases between them. CDR3 length: 14 residues. The CDR3 nucleotides are TGCAGCGTTGACTCTGTTTTGGGTAGCAATGAGCAGTTCTTC. This translates into CSVDSVLGSNEQFF.

The chain employs TRBV5-1 and TRBJ2-5; D remains ambiguous. The length of the CDR3 is 11 residues. V gave up 2 bases and J gave up 7 bases, with 6 bases separating them. The germline V gene has CDR1 SGHRS and CDR2 YFSETQ. DNA for the CDR3: TGCGCCAGCAGCTTCCAGGTGACCCAGTACTTC. This translates into CASSFQVTQYF.

This chain connects TRBV5-1 to TRBJ2-3; TRBD2 matches at 13 bases. There are 18 residues in the CDR3. Germline V lookup: CDR1 SGHRS, CDR2 YFSETQ. V lost 2 bases to trimming and J lost 0 bases; unmatched junction nucleotides: 6. In DNA, the CDR3 is TGCGCCAGCAGCTTTTGGACTAGCGGGGGATCTAGCACAGATACGCAGTATTTT. Its translation is CASSFWTSGGSSTDTQYF. Full variable domain (missing parts from reference TRBV5-1 and TRBJ2-3): KAGVTQTPRYLIKTRGQQVTLSCSPISGHRSVSWYQQTPGQGLQFLFEYFSETQRNKGNFPGRFSGRQFSNSRSEMNVSTLELGDSALYLCASSFWTSGGSSTDTQYFGPGTRLTVL.

The chain couples TRBV9 to TRBJ2-1, with D perhaps TRBD2 (5 bases). Germline CDR1 is SGDLS and CDR2 is YYNGEE. The CDR3 contains 15 residues. The V and J ends lost 0 bases and 2 bases respectively, with 9 bases between them. The CDR3 reads CASSVAVGAYNEQFF. The DNA for the CDR3 is TGTGCCAGCAGCGTAGCGGTCGGGGCCTACAATGAGCAGTTCTTC. The full variable domain, with the rest looked up from reference TRBV9 and TRBJ2-1, is DSGVTQTPKHLITATGQRVTLRCSPRSGDLSVYWYQQSLDQGLQFLIQYYNGEERAKGNILERFSAQQFPDLHSELNLSSLELGDSALYFCASSVAVGAYNEQFFGPGTRLTVL.

This chain connects TRBV15 to TRBJ2-2, with D perhaps given as TRBD1 or TRBD2 (6 bases each). Per germline, CDR1 LNHNV and CDR2 YYDKDF (reference sequence). The CDR3 spans 17 residues. V lost 0 bases and J 6 bases, leaving 17 bases between the germline ends. The CDR3 DNA reads as TGTGCCACCAGCAGAGATATGCCCGGGGGCTCGTCCGGGGAGCTGTTTTTT. It codes for CATSRDMPGGSSGELFF.

This clonotype was seen only a few times. The chain combines TRBV28 with TRBJ2-5, with a possible D match to TRBD1 (6 bases). Trimming removed 6 bases from V and 2 bases from J, with 13 bases in between. Germline V gene lookup returns CDR1 MDHEN and CDR2 SYDVKM. CDR3 length equals 14 residues. The CDR3 spells CASSQVGQQETQYF. In nucleotides, the CDR3 is TGTGCCAGCAGCCAAGTCGGACAGCAAGAGACCCAGTACTTC. The full variable domain, with the rest looked up from reference TRBV28 and TRBJ2-5, is DVKVTQSSRYLVKRTGEKVFLECVQDMDHENMFWYRQDPGLGLRLIYFSYDVKMKEKGDIPEGYSVSREKKERFSLILESASTNQTSMYLCASSQVGQQETQYFGPGTRLLVL.

The rearrangement joins TRBV4-1 to TRBJ2-7; a possible D gene is TRBD1 (6 bases). The CDR3 consists of 17 residues. From germline, CDR1 is MGHRA and CDR2 YSYEKL. With 2 bases removed from V and 1 base from J, the gap between germline ends came to 18 bases. The DNA of the CDR3 is TGCGCCAGCAGCCAAAATCCCGGGACAAGTGCTTCCTACGAGCAGTACTTC. Its translation is CASSQNPGTSASYEQYF.

This chain links TRBV28 with TRBJ2-1; D may be TRBD2 (6 bases). The V gene lost 3 bases and the J gene lost 7 bases, with 13 bases spanning the gap. The CDR3 covers 14 residues. CDR1 and CDR2 (germline): MDHEN, SYDVKM. The CDR3 region is CASSFRSSENEQFF. DNA for the CDR3: TGTGCCAGCAGTTTTCGGTCTAGCGAAAATGAGCAGTTCTTC.

This clonotype was found a few times. The chain combines TRBV28 with TRBJ2-1; D possibly corresponds to TRBD1 (6 bases). Looked up from germline, CDR1 is MDHEN and CDR2 is SYDVKM. The CDR3 spans 16 residues. The V end was cut by 2 bases, the J end by 1 base, with 12 bases between. In DNA form, the CDR3 reads TGTGCCAGCAGTTTAAGGCAGGGGATATCCTACAATGAGCAGTTCTTC. Its protein is CASSLRQGISYNEQFF.

The rearrangement links TRBV12-3 or TRBV12-4 to TRBJ2-2; D unclear. Trimming left V 6 bases short and J 4 bases short, with 3 bases between. The CDR3 contains 11 residues. CDR3 residues: CASRLTGELFF. CDR3 coding DNA: TGTGCCAGCAGACTCACCGGGGAGCTGTTTTTT.

The chain joins TRBV5-6 to TRBJ2-1, with a weak D call TRBD1 (5 bases). This CDR3 has 12 residues. CDR1 and CDR2 (germline): SGHDT, YYEEEE. V shed 4 bases and J shed 8 bases, with 10 bases lying between them. The DNA of the CDR3 is TGTGCCAGCAGCGTCCAGGGTTATGAGCAGTTCTTC. Amino acids: CASSVQGYEQFF.

To note about this clonotype: Being one base from a much bigger clone, this may be a read error. This sequence joins TRBV12-3 or TRBV12-4 and TRBJ2-5; maybe TRBD2 (5 bases). The V end was cut by 1 base, the J end by 5 bases, with 8 bases between. The CDR3 covers 13 residues. DNA for the CDR3: TGTGCCAGCAGTTTAGGAGGGCATGAGACCCAGTACTTC. It encodes CASSLGGHETQYF.

Of note for this clonotype: Compared with germline, one end of the junction differs, possibly owing to a read error. The V call is TRBV28, the J call TRBJ2-7; D unclear. This CDR3 comprises 13 residues. CDR1 is MDHEN, CDR2 SYDVKM, per germline. The CDR3 protein is CASSISGLYERYF. As DNA, the CDR3 is TGTGCCAGCAGTATCTCAGGTCTCTACGAGCGGTACTTC.

In this sample, this clonotype turned up a few times. This chain joins TRBV5-1 and TRBJ2-4, with a tentative D call TRBD2 (5 bases). Looked up from germline, CDR1 is SGHRS and CDR2 is YFSETQ. There are 14 residues in the CDR3. Trimming stripped 5 bases from V and 8 bases from J, with 17 bases between. The CDR3 coding sequence is TGCGCCAGCAGGATTGAGGGATTTAGGGACATTCAGTACTTC. This codes for CASRIEGFRDIQYF.

The J gene is TRBJ2-3, the V gene TRBV11-1; perhaps TRBD2 as D (5 bases). The V end lost 0 bases, the J end lost 8 bases, and 24 bases lay between the germline ends. CDR1 is SGHAT, CDR2 FQDESV, per germline (reference sequence). This CDR3 has 18 amino acids. The CDR3 sequence: CASSLAADPGKPLGTQYF. Here the CDR3 DNA reads TGTGCCAGCAGCTTAGCAGCTGACCCGGGAAAACCCCTGGGTACGCAGTATTTT. Supplemented by reference TRBV11-1 and TRBJ2-3, the full variable domain reads EAEVAQSPRYKITEKSQAVAFWCDPISGHATLYWYRQILGQGPELLVQFQDESVVDDSQLPKDRFSAERLKGVDSTLKIQPAELGDSAMYLCASSLAADPGKPLGTQYFGPGTRLTVL.

The rearrangement links TRBV28 to TRBJ2-7; D is unresolved. The V end was cut by 3 bases, the J end by 2 bases, with 17 bases between. CDR3 length equals 16 residues. Germline V CDR1 and CDR2: MDHEN, SYDVKM. CDR3 sequence: CASSFSRSYLAYEQYF. The CDR3 coding sequence is TGTGCCAGCAGTTTCAGCAGGTCCTACCTAGCCTACGAGCAGTACTTC.

This clonotype has a handful of counts. V is TRBV20-1 and J is TRBJ2-1, with D perhaps TRBD1 (5 bases). Germline loops: CDR1 DFQATT, CDR2 SNEGSKA (reference sequence). Trimming left V 6 bases short and J 1 base short, with 16 bases between. CDR3 size: 15 residues. The CDR3 spells CSAAARVGSYNEQFF. CDR3 nucleotides: TGCAGTGCCGCGGCCAGGGTCGGGTCCTACAATGAGCAGTTCTTC.

This chain links TRBV4-1 with TRBJ2-5, with 10 bases aligning to TRBD2. Trimming took 0 bases from V and 1 from J; bases not matched to a gene: 5. The CDR3 contains 17 residues. The germline CDR1 and CDR2 sequences are MGHRA and YSYEKL. Written as DNA, the CDR3 is TGCGCCAGCAGCCAAGATCGTGCTAGCGGGGGCCAAGAGACCCAGTACTTC. It is translated as CASSQDRASGGQETQYF.

There are many counts of this clonotype. This chain connects TRBV5-1 to TRBJ2-7; possibly TRBD1 for D (5 bases). The length of the CDR3 is 14 residues. The ends were cut back, 0 bases at V and 5 bases at J, with 12 bases in the middle. Germline V gene sequence: CDR1 SGHRS, CDR2 YFSETQ. Here the CDR3 reads CASSLDETRDEQYF. The CDR3 DNA sequence: TGCGCCAGCAGCTTGGACGAAACCAGGGACGAGCAGTACTTC.

This chain uses TRBV20-1 with TRBJ1-2, with D unresolved. Germline V lookup: CDR1 DFQATT, CDR2 SNEGSKA (reference sequence). CDR3 length equals 11 residues. V lost 1 base to trimming and J lost 14 bases, with 14 bases between them. CDR3: CSARADPHKTF. DNA of the CDR3: TGCAGTGCTAGAGCGGACCCACATAAGACCTTC.